The rows below give T cell receptor beta chains drawn from one sample of a study of PD-1 blockade in classical Hodgkin lymphoma. Sequencing was performed with immunoSEQ multiplex PCR; in TCRdb, only in-frame clones are kept and a portion is missing. The table lists 90,000 to 110,000 clones, about 92% of them singletons, with over 15% in the top ten. This sample comprised peripheral blood mononuclear cells (PBMCs), obtained before the fourth cycle of nivolumab. Every receptor here comes from a human donor with classical Hodgkin lymphoma. Each CDR3 is given with its conserved first and last residue. D genes are given only for firm matches. Rows give clone size only sometimes, using once, few, many, or a class for an expanded clone.

abundance	v_gene	d_gene	j_gene	CDR3nt	CDR3aa
-	TRBV29-1	TRBD1	TRBJ1-1	TGCAGCGTTGGGACAGGGGCGAACACTGAAGCTTTCTTT	CSVGTGANTEAFF
-	TRBV19	TRBD2	TRBJ2-3	TGTGCCAGTAGGCGAACTAGCGGGAGCGGGTCATCTCAGTATTTT	CASRRTSGSGSSQYF
-	TRBV5-6	TRBD1	TRBJ1-2	TGTGCCAGCAGTTCACACCATCAATGGGACAGGGGTTACGCGGGCTACACCTTC	CASSSHHQWDRGYAGYTF
-	TRBV5-4	TRBD2	TRBJ2-7	TGTGCCAGCAGTTTTGTGTTGGGAGGGCCTATAATGGACGAGCAGTACTTC	CASSFVLGGPIMDEQYF
-	TRBV6-4	TRBD2	TRBJ2-1	TGTGCCAGCAGTAATTTTGGCGGGGGAGCCTACAATGAGCAGTTCTTC	CASSNFGGGAYNEQFF
-	TRBV5-1	-	TRBJ2-2	TGCGCCAGCAGCGGAACGACTAGTACCGGGGAGCTGTTTTTT	CASSGTTSTGELFF
-	TRBV5-5	-	TRBJ1-2	TGTGCCAGCTCCCCGGTGGGCAGGGACCGCTACACCTTC	CASSPVGRDRYTF
-	TRBV28	-	TRBJ1-2	TGTGCCAGCACCCTGGGGGGAAGTAACTATGGCTACACCTTC	CASTLGGSNYGYTF
-	TRBV4-1	TRBD1	TRBJ1-1	TGCGCCAGCAGCCCCCGGGACAGGGGTACTGAAGCTTTCTTT	CASSPRDRGTEAFF
-	TRBV2	TRBD2	TRBJ2-2	TGTGCCAGCAGTGAAACGCGGGAGGGGAGACGCGGGGAGCTGTTTTTT	CASSETREGRRGELFF
-	TRBV9	TRBD1	TRBJ1-2	TGTGCCAGCAGCGTAGGTCGGGCAGGGGGTACTGGCTACACCTTC	CASSVGRAGGTGYTF
-	TRBV7-8	-	TRBJ1-5	TGTGCCAGCAGCCTATTTTCGTTCCAGGGGAATCAGCCCCAGCATTTT	CASSLFSFQGNQPQHF
once	TRBV27	-	TRBJ1-1	TGTGCCAGCAGTACCAAGGGCTACTTGCACACTGAAGCTTTCTTT	CASSTKGYLHTEAFF
few	TRBV28	-	TRBJ2-7	TGTGCCAGCAGTCCCGAGGGACATGACGACGAGCAGTACTTC	CASSPEGHDDEQYF
-	TRBV7-2	-	TRBJ2-7	TGTGCCAGCAGCCTCCAGGGGATCTCCTACGAGCAGTACTTC	CASSLQGISYEQYF
-	TRBV5-4	-	TRBJ2-7	TGTGCCAGCAGCCCCGGAGGGGACGGTTTTTACGAGCAGTACTTC	CASSPGGDGFYEQYF
-	TRBV23-1	TRBD1	TRBJ1-5	TGCGCCAGCCCCCTCCCCGACAGGGTCGGTTTT	CASPLPDRVGF
-	TRBV4-2	-	TRBJ2-2	TGTGCCAGCAGCCAAGATCGATATGGGGGGGAGCTGTTTTTT	CASSQDRYGGELFF
-	TRBV19	-	TRBJ1-1	TGTGCCAGTAGGCCTACCCCAGTACGGGTAACCACTGAAGCTTTCTTT	CASRPTPVRVTTEAFF
-	TRBV5-1	-	TRBJ1-3	TGCGCCAGCAGCAGCCAGGGGACAAACACCATATATTTT	CASSSQGTNTIYF
-	TRBV29-1	TRBD2	TRBJ2-7	TGCAGCGTTGGACTAGCGGGAGCTTTCTACGAGCAGTACTTC	CSVGLAGAFYEQYF
-	TRBV5-1	-	TRBJ1-3	TGCGCCAGCAGCTCTGACAGTGGATACTCTGGAAACACCATATATTTT	CASSSDSGYSGNTIYF
-	TRBV28	-	TRBJ2-2	TGTGCCAGCAGTTTAAATTGGCTCCTAACGAACACCGGGGAGCTGTTTTTT	CASSLNWLLTNTGELFF
once	TRBV4-3	TRBD1	TRBJ2-1	TGCGCCAGCAGCCAAGCGCCACCGGACAGGTTGGATGAGCAGTTCTTC	CASSQAPPDRLDEQFF
-	TRBV10-2	-	TRBJ2-3	TGCGCCAGCAGTGAGAGGGACTGGTATAGGACAGATACGCAGTATTTT	CASSERDWYRTDTQYF
-	TRBV4-3	TRBD2	TRBJ2-6	TGCGCCAGCAGCCTACAACTAGCGGGAGCTTCTGGGGCCAACGTCCTGACTTTC	CASSLQLAGASGANVLTF
-	TRBV7-2	-	TRBJ2-5	TGTGCCAGCAGCCGGACTAACCAAGAGACCCAGTACTTC	CASSRTNQETQYF
-	TRBV7-9	-	TRBJ1-2	TGTGCCAGCAGCGACTTACAGGGTTACCGCTATGGCTACACCTTC	CASSDLQGYRYGYTF
-	TRBV5-6	-	TRBJ1-3	TGTGCCAGCAGCTTGAGACAGGTGATCATCTCTGGAAACACCATATATTTT	CASSLRQVIISGNTIYF
-	TRBV6-1	-	TRBJ2-3	TGTGCCAGCAGTGAAATGGGTGAGGTTCCAGGCACAGATACGCAGTATTTT	CASSEMGEVPGTDTQYF
-	TRBV7-9	-	TRBJ1-2	TGTGCCAGCAGCTTAGCGAGCGGGATCTCAAGTCGTGGCTACACCTTC	CASSLASGISSRGYTF
-	TRBV6-5	TRBD2	TRBJ2-7	TGTGCCAGCACGTCTAGCGGGAGCCACGAGCAGTACTTC	CASTSSGSHEQYF
-	TRBV4-1	TRBD2	TRBJ2-3	TGCGCCAGCAGCCCCTATCCCGCTAGCGGGAGGCCCACAGATACGCAGTATTTT	CASSPYPASGRPTDTQYF
-	TRBV6-1	-	TRBJ1-2	TGTGCCAGCAGTGTTCGTTATGTTCAGGGGCCGAGGAGGGTCTATGGCTACACCTTC	CASSVRYVQGPRRVYGYTF
-	TRBV5-1	-	TRBJ2-3	TGCGCCAGCAGCGAGGCCAGTAAAGATACGCAGTATTTT	CASSEASKDTQYF
-	TRBV5-4	-	TRBJ1-1	TGTGCCAGCAGCTTGGGGGGGCGGAACCTAAGGGGTGAAGCTTTCTTT	CASSLGGRNLRGEAFF
large	TRBV7-9	-	TRBJ2-1	TGTGCCAGCAGCTTAGGTGGCTTACGCCGGGATGAGCAGTTCTTC	CASSLGGLRRDEQFF
once	TRBV19	-	TRBJ2-1	TGTGCCAGTAGTGGGTACAGGCAGGGGGGTGAGCAGTTCTTC	CASSGYRQGGEQFF
-	TRBV7-2	TRBD2	TRBJ2-7	TGTGCCAGCAGCTCCAGCGGGAGTACCTTGAGGGAGCAGTACTTC	CASSSSGSTLREQYF
-	TRBV28	-	TRBJ2-3	TGTGCCAGCAGTTTAAGAGGGTGGTACACAGATACGCAGTATTTT	CASSLRGWYTDTQYF
-	TRBV5-1	TRBD2	TRBJ2-7	TGCGCCAGCAGCCGGAATGTAGCGGGAAATATCGCCGAGCAGTACTTC	CASSRNVAGNIAEQYF
-	TRBV11-2	TRBD1	TRBJ2-6	TGTGCCAGCAGCCGCGTTACAGGGGCTGGGGCCAACGTCCTGACTTTC	CASSRVTGAGANVLTF
-	TRBV10-1	-	TRBJ1-3	TGCGCCAGCAGTCCCGGGACCCGAAACACCATATATTTT	CASSPGTRNTIYF
-	TRBV7-9	-	TRBJ2-5	TGTGCCAGCAGCTTAAACGTAGAGACCCAGTACTTC	CASSLNVETQYF
-	TRBV7-2	TRBD1	TRBJ1-1	TGTGCCAGCAGCTTAGTTCAGGGGGCGGACACTGAAGCTTTCTTT	CASSLVQGADTEAFF
once	TRBV7-6	-	TRBJ2-5	TGTGCCAGCAGCTTAGAATCGGGAACGGCCCAGTACTTC	CASSLESGTAQYF
-	TRBV19	-	TRBJ2-3	TGTGCCAGTAGTACCCGCCTAAGAAGGTGGGATACGCAGTATTTT	CASSTRLRRWDTQYF
-	TRBV6-5	TRBD1	TRBJ1-2	TGTGCCAGCAGACAAACAGGGGTCGGGGGCTATGGCTACACCTTC	CASRQTGVGGYGYTF
few	TRBV10-3	-	TRBJ1-2	TGTGCCAGCAGTTACCAAACAGGGACTATCTATGGCTACACCTTC	CASSYQTGTIYGYTF
-	TRBV7-2	TRBD1	TRBJ2-4	TGTGCCAGCAGCTTAGTGAGGGCAGGGGGCGCAACCAAAAACATTCAGTACTTC	CASSLVRAGGATKNIQYF
-	TRBV29-1	-	TRBJ2-7	TGCAGCGTTGAAGGACGGAGCTCTGTTGAGCAGTACTTC	CSVEGRSSVEQYF
-	TRBV5-1	-	TRBJ2-2	TGCGCCAGCAGCTTATTTACGGCGAACACCGGGGAGCTGTTTTTT	CASSLFTANTGELFF
-	TRBV6-1	-	TRBJ2-1	TGTGCCAGCAGTAAAAGGGACACCTACAATGAGCAGTTCTTC	CASSKRDTYNEQFF
-	TRBV9	TRBD2	TRBJ2-1	TGTGCCAGCAGCGTAGTACCCACTAGCGGGAGTTACAATGAGCAGTTCTTC	CASSVVPTSGSYNEQFF
-	TRBV7-9	-	TRBJ1-6	TGTGCCAGCAGCCTAGACGGGAGCTCCTATAATTCACCCCTCCACTTT	CASSLDGSSYNSPLHF
-	TRBV25-1	-	TRBJ2-1	TGTGCCAGCAACTCCGAGCCCTTAGAAAATGAGCAGTTCTTC	CASNSEPLENEQFF
-	TRBV5-6	-	TRBJ1-3	TGTGCCAGCAGCCTAACACACAACTCTGGAAACACCATATATTTT	CASSLTHNSGNTIYF
-	TRBV27	TRBD1	TRBJ1-1	TGTGCCAGCAGTTTCCTGGGACAGGCCCGGAGGGAAGCTTTCTTT	CASSFLGQARREAFF